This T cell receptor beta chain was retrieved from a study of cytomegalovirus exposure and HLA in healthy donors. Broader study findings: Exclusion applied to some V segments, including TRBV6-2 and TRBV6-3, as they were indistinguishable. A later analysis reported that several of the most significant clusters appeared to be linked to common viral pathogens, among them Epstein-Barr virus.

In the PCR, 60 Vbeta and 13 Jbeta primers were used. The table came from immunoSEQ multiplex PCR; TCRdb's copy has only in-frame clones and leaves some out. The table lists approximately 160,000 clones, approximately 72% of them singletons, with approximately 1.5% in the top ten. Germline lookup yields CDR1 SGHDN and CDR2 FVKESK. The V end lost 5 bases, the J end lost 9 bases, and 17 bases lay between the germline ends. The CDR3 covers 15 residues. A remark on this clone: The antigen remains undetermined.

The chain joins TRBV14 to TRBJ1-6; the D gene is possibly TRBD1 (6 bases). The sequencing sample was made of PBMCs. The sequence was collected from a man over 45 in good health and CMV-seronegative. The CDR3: CASSALGGRVSPLHF. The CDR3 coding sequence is TGTGCCAGCAGCGCACTAGGGGGTAGGGTTTCACCCCTCCACTTT.